A single TCR beta chain is shown here with its context. What it binds is not known. This sample is drawn from a study of response to subunit inactivated influenza vaccine. Overall study results and limits: Authors suggested few new T cells are recruited by each seasonal influenza vaccination.

The CDR3 loop spans 15 amino acids. The junction had 5 bases not matched to a gene; V was cut back by 6 bases and J by 5 bases. Germline V gene lookup returns CDR1 MDHEN and CDR2 SYDVKM. From the RT-PCR reads, TCRdb called clonotypes with MiXCR, one entry per CDR3 protein. The sample lists hundreds of thousands of distinct CDR3 sequences; approximately 17% were seen once. This chain links TRBV28 with TRBJ2-5; TRBD2 agrees at 14 bases. The specimen was PBMCs from blood, collected roughly 5 days after vaccination. The receptor comes from a man between 45 and 60 years old who received an inactivated influenza vaccine. CDR3 in DNA: TGTGCCAGCAGCAGACTAGCGGGAGGGACCGAGACCCAGTACTTC. Its protein is CASSRLAGGTETQYF.